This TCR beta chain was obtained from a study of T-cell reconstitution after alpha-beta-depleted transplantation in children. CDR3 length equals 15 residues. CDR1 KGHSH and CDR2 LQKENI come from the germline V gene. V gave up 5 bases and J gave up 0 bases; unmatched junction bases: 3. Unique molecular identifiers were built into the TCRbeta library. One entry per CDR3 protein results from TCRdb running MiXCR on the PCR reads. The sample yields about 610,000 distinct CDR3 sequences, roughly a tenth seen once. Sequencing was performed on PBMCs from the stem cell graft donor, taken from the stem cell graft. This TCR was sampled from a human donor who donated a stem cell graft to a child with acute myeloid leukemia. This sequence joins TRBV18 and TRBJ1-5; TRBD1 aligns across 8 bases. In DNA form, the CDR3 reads TGTGCCAGCTCAACACAGGGGGGTAGCAATCAGCCCCAGCATTTT. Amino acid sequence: CASSTQGGSNQPQHF.